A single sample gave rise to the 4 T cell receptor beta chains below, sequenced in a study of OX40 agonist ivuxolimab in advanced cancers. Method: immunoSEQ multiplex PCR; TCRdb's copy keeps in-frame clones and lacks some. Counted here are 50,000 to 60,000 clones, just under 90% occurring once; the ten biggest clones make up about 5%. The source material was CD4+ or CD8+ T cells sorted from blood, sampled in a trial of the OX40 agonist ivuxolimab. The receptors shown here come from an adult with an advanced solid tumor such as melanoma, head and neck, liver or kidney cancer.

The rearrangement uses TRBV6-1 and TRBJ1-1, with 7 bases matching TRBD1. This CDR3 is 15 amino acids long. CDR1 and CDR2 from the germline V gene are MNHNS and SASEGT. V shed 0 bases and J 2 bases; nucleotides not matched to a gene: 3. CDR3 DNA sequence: TGTGCCAGCAGTGAAGCAGGGGGCGTCAACACTGAAGCTTTCTTT. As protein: CASSEAGGVNTEAFF.

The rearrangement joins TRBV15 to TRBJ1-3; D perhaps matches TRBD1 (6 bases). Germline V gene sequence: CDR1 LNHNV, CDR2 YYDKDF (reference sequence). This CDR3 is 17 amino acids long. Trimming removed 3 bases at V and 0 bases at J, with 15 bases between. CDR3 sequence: CATSRRRQAISGNTIYF. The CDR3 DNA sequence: TGTGCCACCAGCAGGCGGCGACAGGCGATCTCTGGAAACACCATATATTTT.

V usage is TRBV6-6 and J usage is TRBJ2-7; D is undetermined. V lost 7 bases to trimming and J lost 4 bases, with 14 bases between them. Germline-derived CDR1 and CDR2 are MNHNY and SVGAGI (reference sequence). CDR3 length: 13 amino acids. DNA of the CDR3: TGTGCCAGCACCGAACAGCGCCTATACGAGCAGTACTTC. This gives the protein CASTEQRLYEQYF.

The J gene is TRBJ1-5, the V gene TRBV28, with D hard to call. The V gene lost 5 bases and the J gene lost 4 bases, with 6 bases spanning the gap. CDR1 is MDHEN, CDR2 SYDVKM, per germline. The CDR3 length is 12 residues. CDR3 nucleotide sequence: TGTGCCAGCAGTGTACTGAATCAGCCCCAGCATTTT. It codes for CASSVLNQPQHF.